This T cell receptor (beta chain) was captured in a study of beta chain features in type 1 diabetes. Study conclusions and caveats: Naive, central memory and Treg TCRB repertoires seemed to resemble each other more closely in patients than they did in healthy donors.

CDR1 is SGHTA and CDR2 is FQGNSA in the germline V gene. The ends were cut back, 1 base at V and 4 bases at J, with 14 bases in the middle. The CDR3 contains 15 residues. The sequenced template was cDNA made from the entire isolated RNA. Regulatory, naive and central memory T cell samples averaged approximately 3.9 million reads. Produced via immunoSEQ multiplex PCR; TCRdb's table is partial and in-frame only. Here the sample spans 250,000 or so clones, about 25% being singletons. As concerns this clone: Its matching antigen is unknown.

The sequence was obtained from a man aged 30 to 45 in good health. The chain employs TRBV7-2 and TRBJ2-7, with no clear D. Input material: central memory CD4+ T cells from blood. DNA for the CDR3: TGTGCCAGCAGCTTAGATGGTGGGAAAAGATACGAGCAGTACTTC. Residues: CASSLDGGKRYEQYF.